This T cell receptor beta chain derives from a study of OX40 agonist ivuxolimab in advanced cancers. Study background: Given to patients was ivuxolimab, an agonistic anti-OX40 (CD134) antibody. Regarding the study as a whole: In the 0.1 to 3.0 mg/kg range, CD4+ and CD8+ blood T cells had expanded clonally by week 6. Expanded clones were, on average, more numerous among CD8+ T cells than CD4+.

Blood got drawn at baseline, again on cycle 4 day 1, and then on cycle 7 day 1. In the case of this clone: Its antigen is not known.

The CDR3 extends over 16 amino acids. From germline, CDR1 is SGDLS and CDR2 YYNGEE. The V gene lost 3 bases and the J gene lost 5 bases, with 19 bases spanning the gap. Sequenced by immunoSEQ multiplex PCR; TCRdb stores in-frame clones only, minus some. This table holds about 69,000 clones, over 60% found once. Sequencing used CD4+ or CD8+ T cells sorted from blood, obtained in a trial of the OX40 agonist ivuxolimab. This clonotype originated in an adult with an advanced solid tumor such as melanoma, head and neck, liver or kidney cancer. The gene calls are TRBV9 and TRBJ2-3; D gene uncertain. DNA of the CDR3: TGTGCCAGCAGCGAAGGTGGCTCGCTCAAAGGAGATACGCAGTATTTT. Protein sequence: CASSEGGSLKGDTQYF.